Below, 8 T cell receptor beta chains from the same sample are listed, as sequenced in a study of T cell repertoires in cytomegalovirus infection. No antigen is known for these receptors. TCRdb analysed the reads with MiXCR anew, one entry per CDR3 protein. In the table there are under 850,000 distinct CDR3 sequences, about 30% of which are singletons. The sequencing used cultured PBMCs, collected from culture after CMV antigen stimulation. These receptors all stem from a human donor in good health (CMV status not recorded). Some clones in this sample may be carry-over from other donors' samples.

In DNA, the CDR3 is TGCGCCAGCAGCCGGCAGGAAAAGGGTGGTAATGAGCAGTTCTTC. This translates into CASSRQEKGGNEQFF. The genes are TRBV4-1 and TRBJ2-1; D gene unclear. With 4 bases removed from V and 7 bases from J, the gap between germline ends came to 17 bases. Germline V lookup: CDR1 MGHRA, CDR2 YSYEKL. The CDR3 consists of 15 residues.

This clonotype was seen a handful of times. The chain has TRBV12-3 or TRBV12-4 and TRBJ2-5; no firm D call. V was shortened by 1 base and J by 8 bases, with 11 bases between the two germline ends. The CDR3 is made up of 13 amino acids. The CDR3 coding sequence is TGTGCCAGCAGTTTAGTGGTCCCGGGTACCCAGTACTTC. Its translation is CASSLVVPGTQYF.

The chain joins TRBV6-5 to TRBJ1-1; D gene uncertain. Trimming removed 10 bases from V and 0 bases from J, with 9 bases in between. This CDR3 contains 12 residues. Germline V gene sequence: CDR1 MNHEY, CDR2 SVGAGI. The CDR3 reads CATRRVNTEAFF. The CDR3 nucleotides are TGTGCCACCCGTCGGGTGAACACTGAAGCTTTCTTT.

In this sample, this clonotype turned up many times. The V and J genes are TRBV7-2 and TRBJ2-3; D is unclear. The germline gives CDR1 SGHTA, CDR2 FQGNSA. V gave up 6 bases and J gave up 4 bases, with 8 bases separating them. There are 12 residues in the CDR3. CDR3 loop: CASSPAADTQYF. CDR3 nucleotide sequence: TGTGCCAGCAGTCCCGCGGCAGATACGCAGTATTTT. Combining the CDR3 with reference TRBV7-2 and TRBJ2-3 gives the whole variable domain GAGVSQSPSNKVTEKGKDVELRCDPISGHTALYWYRQSLGQGLEFLIYFQGNSAPDKSGLPSDRFSAERTGGSVSTLTIQRTQQEDSAVYLCASSPAADTQYFGPGTRLTVL.

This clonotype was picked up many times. The CDR3 here is CASSLSMSLNNEQFF. For the CDR3, the DNA is TGTGCCAGCAGCTTAAGCATGAGTCTGAACAATGAGCAGTTCTTC. The rearrangement links TRBV7-2 to TRBJ2-1; D is undetermined. V lost 2 bases, J lost 5 bases, and 13 bases lay in between. This CDR3 is built from 15 residues. The germline V gene has CDR1 SGHTA and CDR2 FQGNSA. The full variable domain, completed using reference TRBV7-2 and TRBJ2-1, is GAGVSQSPSNKVTEKGKDVELRCDPISGHTALYWYRQSLGQGLEFLIYFQGNSAPDKSGLPSDRFSAERTGGSVSTLTIQRTQQEDSAVYLCASSLSMSLNNEQFFGPGTRLTVL.

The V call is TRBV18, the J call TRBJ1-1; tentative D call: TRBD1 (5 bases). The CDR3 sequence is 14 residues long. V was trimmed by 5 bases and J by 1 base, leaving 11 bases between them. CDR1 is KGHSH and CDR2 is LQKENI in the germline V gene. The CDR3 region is CASSNSQGNTEAFF. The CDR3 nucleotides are TGTGCCAGCTCAAATTCTCAGGGGAACACTGAAGCTTTCTTT. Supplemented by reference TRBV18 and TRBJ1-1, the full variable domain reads NAGVMQNPRHLVRRRGQEARLRCSPMKGHSHVYWYRQLPEEGLKFMVYLQKENIIDESGMPKERFSAEFPKEGPSILRIQQVVRGDSAAYFCASSNSQGNTEAFFGQGTRLTVV.

CDR3 bases: TGTGCCAGCAGTTTAGCTGCGGGACAGGGACTTTACGAGCAGTACTTC. Translation gives CASSLAAGQGLYEQYF. The gene calls are TRBV12-3 or TRBV12-4 and TRBJ2-7, with TRBD1 matching over 9 bases. Trimming cost V 0 bases and J 4 bases; bases outside gene matches: 7. CDR3 length: 16 residues.

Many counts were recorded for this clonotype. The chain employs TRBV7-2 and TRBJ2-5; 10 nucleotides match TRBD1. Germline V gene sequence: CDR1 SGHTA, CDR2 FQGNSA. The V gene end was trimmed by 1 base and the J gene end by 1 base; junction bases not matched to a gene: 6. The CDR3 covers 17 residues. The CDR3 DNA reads TGTGCCAGCAGCTTAGTCGGGACAGGGGCTCCCCAAGAGACCCAGTACTTC. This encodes CASSLVGTGAPQETQYF.